These 31 T cell receptor beta chains share one sample of origin, sequenced in a study of T cell changes during pregnancy in multiple sclerosis. Profiling relied on immunoSEQ multiplex PCR, and the TCRdb table lists in-frame clones only, not all of them. The sample consists of 35,000 to 45,000 clones, around 93% of them appearing once. Specimen: CD4+ T cells from peripheral blood mononuclear cells, collected in the first trimester of pregnancy. The source of these receptors is a female donor with multiple sclerosis, enrolled in a pregnancy study.

Turning to this clone: Other DNA sequences in this sample translate to the same CDR3. DNA for the CDR3: TGTGCCAGCTCACCCCGGGGAGAGACCCAGTACTTC. Encoded protein: CASSPRGETQYF. The rearrangement uses TRBV18 and TRBJ2-5; weak D call: TRBD2 (5 bases). With 3 bases removed from V and 4 bases from J, the gap between germline ends came to 6 bases. CDR1 is KGHSH, CDR2 LQKENI, per germline. The CDR3 runs 12 residues.

This clone appeared a single time. This chain joins TRBV5-1 and TRBJ2-3, with D perhaps matching TRBD2 (6 bases). The V and J ends lost 3 bases and 2 bases respectively, with 10 bases between them. CDR1 SGHRS and CDR2 YFSETQ come from the germline V gene. The CDR3 spans 14 residues. The CDR3 DNA is TGCGCCAGCAGCTCGGGACTCCTCACAGATACGCAGTATTTT. Its translation is CASSSGLLTDTQYF.

This clone is a singleton in its sample. The chain is built from TRBV15 and TRBJ2-3; D unclear. Trimming cost V 3 bases and J 4 bases, with 8 bases left between them. The CDR3 is 13 amino acids. Germline V gene lookup returns CDR1 LNHNV and CDR2 YYDKDF (reference sequence). CDR3 coding DNA: TGTGCCACCAGCAGCCACATTTCAGATACGCAGTATTTT. Protein product: CATSSHISDTQYF.

CDR3: CASGLVAGYTF. As DNA, the CDR3 is TGTGCTAGTGGTTTGGTAGCCGGCTACACCTTC. The chain recombines TRBV12-5 with TRBJ1-2; D gene ambiguous. In germline, CDR1 is LGHNT, CDR2 FRNRAP. This CDR3 region has 11 residues. V lost 0 bases and J lost 8, with 4 bases in between.

This sequence joins TRBV14 and TRBJ1-3; 8 bases map to TRBD1. Germline V gene lookup returns CDR1 SGHDN and CDR2 FVKESK. The CDR3 is 15 amino acids. Germline trimming cut 4 bases from V and 4 bases from J; bases unmatched to any gene: 6. CDR3 DNA: TGTGCCAGCAGCCCCTTCCAGGGGGCCGGAAACACCATATATTTT. Protein sequence: CASSPFQGAGNTIYF.

The genes are TRBV6-5 and TRBJ2-7; 7 nucleotides agree with TRBD1. V lost 0 bases and J lost 3; bases outside the gene matches: 5. Germline CDR1 is MNHEY and CDR2 is SVGAGI. The CDR3 is made up of 15 amino acids. As DNA, the CDR3 is TGTGCCAGCAGTTACTCCCCAGCAGGGGGCTACGAGCAGTACTTC. Encoded protein: CASSYSPAGGYEQYF.

This chain joins TRBV5-5 and TRBJ1-4; possibly TRBD1 for D (6 bases). V was trimmed by 2 bases and J by 5 bases, leaving 13 bases between them. CDR3 size: 15 residues. Germline V lookup: CDR1 SGHKS, CDR2 YYEKEE (reference sequence). This CDR3 is CASSFRGGGNEKLFF. Here the CDR3 DNA reads TGTGCCAGCAGCTTCCGCGGGGGGGGCAATGAAAAACTGTTTTTT.

The gene calls are TRBV5-1 and TRBJ2-1; 8 positions agree with TRBD2. This CDR3 has 15 residues. The V and J ends lost 4 bases and 4 bases, in that order; junction bases with no gene match: 7. From germline, CDR1 is SGHRS and CDR2 YFSETQ. CDR3 loop: CASSETSGGYNEQFF. The CDR3 region has the DNA TGCGCCAGCAGCGAGACAAGCGGGGGATACAATGAGCAGTTCTTC.

The V gene is TRBV18, the J gene TRBJ2-7, with D possibly matching TRBD1 (5 bases). Germline CDR1 is KGHSH and CDR2 is LQKENI. The V gene lost 5 bases and the J gene lost 0 bases, with 8 bases spanning the gap. This CDR3 comprises 13 residues. This CDR3 reads CASSDSSSYEQYF. The CDR3 coding sequence is TGTGCCAGCTCAGACAGCAGCTCCTACGAGCAGTACTTC.

The V gene is TRBV11-2, the J gene TRBJ2-1; 7 positions match TRBD2. The CDR3 is 15 amino acids. Germline trimming cut 2 bases from V and 3 bases from J; bases unmatched to any gene: 4. Germline V gene lookup returns CDR1 SGHAT and CDR2 FQNNGV. The CDR3 loop is CASSLIGRLYNEQFF. Written as DNA, the CDR3 is TGTGCCAGCAGCTTAATCGGGAGGCTCTACAATGAGCAGTTCTTC.

V usage is TRBV7-9 and J usage is TRBJ2-2; possible D gene TRBD1, 6 bases. V lost 5 bases and J lost 4, with 11 bases in between. The CDR3 covers 14 residues. Germline-derived CDR1 and CDR2 are SEHNR and FQNEAQ (reference sequence). CDR3 in DNA: TGTGCCAGCAGCCCACCCAGGGGCACCGGGGAGCTGTTTTTT. This codes for CASSPPRGTGELFF.

This clone was observed a single time. The chain carries TRBV5-1 and TRBJ2-2; TRBD2 agrees at 11 bases. Per germline, CDR1 SGHRS and CDR2 YFSETQ. This CDR3 is built from 16 residues. Trimming took 4 bases from V and 2 from J; bases not matched to a gene: 4. The CDR3 loop reads CASSRGTSGNTGELFF. For the CDR3, the DNA is TGCGCCAGCAGCCGGGGGACTAGCGGAAACACCGGGGAGCTGTTTTTT.

The J gene is TRBJ2-7, the V gene TRBV5-1, with D perhaps matching TRBD1 (5 bases). The CDR3 length is 14 residues. Germline V gives CDR1 SGHRS, CDR2 YFSETQ. The V gene lost 2 bases and the J gene lost 4 bases, with 13 bases spanning the gap. The CDR3 nucleotides read TGCGCCAGCAGCTTTGGGCAGGGTAGATACGAGCAGTACTTC. Protein: CASSFGQGRYEQYF.

The chain uses TRBV5-5 and TRBJ2-2, with 8 bases matching TRBD2. The length of the CDR3 is 16 residues. Trimming took 0 bases from V and 3 from J; bases not matched to a gene: 4. Looked up from germline, CDR1 is SGHKS and CDR2 is YYEKEE (reference sequence). The DNA for the CDR3 is TGTGCCAGCAGCTTGGAGGTAGCGGGGTACACCGGGGAGCTGTTTTTT. Protein sequence: CASSLEVAGYTGELFF. Supplemented by reference TRBV5-5 and TRBJ2-2, the full variable domain reads DAGVTQSPTHLIKTRGQQVTLRCSPISGHKSVSWYQQVLGQGPQFIFQYYEKEERGRGNFPDRFSARQFPNYSSELNVNALLLGDSALYLCASSLEVAGYTGELFFGEGSRLTVL.

This chain links TRBV7-3 with TRBJ2-3; D perhaps matches TRBD1 (6 bases). The V gene lost 4 bases and the J gene lost 0 bases, with 8 bases spanning the gap. CDR3 length: 14 residues. Germline CDR1 reads SGHTA; CDR2 reads FQGTGA. CDR3 residues: CASSYDRSTDTQYF. CDR3 nucleotides: TGTGCCAGCAGCTACGACAGGAGCACAGATACGCAGTATTTT.

The chain combines TRBV19 with TRBJ1-2; 10 bases align to TRBD1. This CDR3 spans 14 amino acids. V gave up 4 bases and J gave up 10 bases; unmatched junction bases: 9. Germline V gene sequence: CDR1 LNHDA, CDR2 SQIVND (reference sequence). The DNA for the CDR3 is TGTGCCAGTAGTACCGACAGGGGGCGCGTCGTCTACACCTTC. Translating gives CASSTDRGRVVYTF.

This sequence joins TRBV7-9 and TRBJ1-4, with TRBD1 matching over 8 bases. V dropped 3 bases and J dropped 8; count of bases not matched to a gene: 11. The length of the CDR3 is 16 residues. Germline V gives CDR1 SEHNR, CDR2 FQNEAQ (reference sequence). The CDR3 DNA is TGTGCCAGCAGCTTCGATCCCGGACAGGGCGAGGAAAAACTGTTTTTT. Its protein product is CASSFDPGQGEEKLFF.

J is TRBJ1-4 and V is TRBV19, with D unclear. Between the trimmed V and J ends, which lost 5 bases and 8 bases, there was a span of 12 bases. Germline V CDR1 and CDR2: LNHDA, SQIVND (reference sequence). The CDR3 is 13 residues long. The chain's CDR3 is CASSPRTGEKLFF. CDR3 coding DNA: TGTGCCAGTAGTCCACGGACTGGGGAAAAACTGTTTTTT.

The gene calls are TRBV7-9 and TRBJ2-3; D may be TRBD2 (5 bases). Germline lookup yields CDR1 SEHNR and CDR2 FQNEAQ (reference sequence). Between the trimmed V and J ends, which lost 5 bases and 2 bases, there was a span of 23 bases. CDR3 length: 18 amino acids. This chain's CDR3 is CASSPGRIWSGVTDTQYF. The CDR3 bases are TGTGCCAGCAGCCCGGGTAGGATCTGGAGCGGCGTCACAGATACGCAGTATTTT.

The V gene is TRBV18, the J gene TRBJ2-4; D might be TRBD1 (6 bases). CDR1 is KGHSH, CDR2 LQKENI, per germline. V gave up 0 bases and J gave up 3 bases, with 15 bases separating them. The CDR3 contains 17 residues. The CDR3 spells CASSPPKSGAGKNIQYF. In DNA form, the CDR3 reads TGTGCCAGCTCACCACCGAAATCAGGGGCCGGCAAAAACATTCAGTACTTC.

This rearrangement joins TRBV6-1 to TRBJ1-2, with 7 bases that match TRBD1. The CDR3 contains 14 residues. Germline V gives CDR1 MNHNS, CDR2 SASEGT. V lost 6 bases to trimming and J lost 4 bases; unmatched junction nucleotides: 8. The CDR3 DNA reads TGTGCCAGCAGCCTGGGACAGCGCCGCTATGGCTACACCTTC. Its translation is CASSLGQRRYGYTF.

The chain is built from TRBV4-1 and TRBJ2-2; 7 bases fit TRBD2. Losses at the gene ends were 8 bases for V and 0 bases for J; bases not matched to a gene: 6. The CDR3 length is 15 residues. The germline V gene encodes CDR1 MGHRA and CDR2 YSYEKL. CDR3 protein: CASSPAGANTGELFF. The CDR3 DNA follows: TGCGCCAGCTCCCCGGCGGGGGCGAACACCGGGGAGCTGTTTTTT.

This clone was seen just once. V usage is TRBV5-1 and J usage is TRBJ2-5; TRBD2 matches at 15 bases. J was trimmed by 4 bases and V by 4 bases; bases with no gene match: 8. Germline assignment: CDR1 SGHRS and CDR2 YFSETQ. The CDR3 loop spans 17 amino acids. CDR3 amino acids: CASSPGLAGGPGETQYF. CDR3 bases: TGCGCCAGCAGCCCCGGACTAGCGGGAGGGCCGGGAGAGACCCAGTACTTC.

The chain combines TRBV18 with TRBJ2-7; D might be TRBD1 (6 bases). Germline CDR1 and CDR2: KGHSH and LQKENI. Trimming pared 4 bases from V and 0 bases from J, leaving 16 bases between. The CDR3 runs 16 residues. The CDR3 is CASSLQQGSSSYEQYF. In DNA, the CDR3 is TGTGCCAGCTCACTACAACAGGGCTCAAGCTCCTACGAGCAGTACTTC.

The gene calls are TRBV7-9 and TRBJ2-3, with TRBD2 identical over 7 bases. In germline, CDR1 is SEHNR, CDR2 FQNEAQ (reference sequence). This CDR3 has 15 residues. Trimming at V came to 1 base and at J to 4 bases, leaving 5 bases not matched to a gene. The CDR3: CASSLGLAVSDTQYF. CDR3 bases: TGTGCCAGCAGCTTAGGGCTAGCGGTATCAGATACGCAGTATTTT.

V usage is TRBV29-1 and J usage is TRBJ2-1; 14 bases agree with TRBD2. V shed 5 bases and J 7 bases; nucleotides not matched to a gene: 7. Germline lookup yields CDR1 SQVTM and CDR2 ANQGSEA. The CDR3 loop spans 15 amino acids. The CDR3 here is CSVWTSGGLRNEQFF. The DNA of the CDR3 is TGCAGCGTTTGGACTAGCGGGGGGTTGAGGAATGAGCAGTTCTTC.

The chain uses TRBV4-1 and TRBJ2-7; 8 bases agree with TRBD1. Trimming took 3 bases from V and 6 from J; bases not matched to a gene: 7. CDR3 size: 14 residues. The germline gives CDR1 MGHRA, CDR2 YSYEKL. The CDR3 loop reads CASSQMDRAGEQYF. CDR3 in DNA: TGCGCCAGCAGCCAGATGGACAGGGCTGGCGAGCAGTACTTC.

The V and J genes are TRBV19 and TRBJ2-3, with 7 bases fitting TRBD2. This CDR3 contains 15 residues. J lost 2 bases, V lost 3 bases, and 5 bases had no gene match. Looked up from germline, CDR1 is LNHDA and CDR2 is SQIVND (reference sequence). In DNA, the CDR3 is TGTGCCAGTAGTATGGGAGGGGACCCCACAGATACGCAGTATTTT. Translating it yields CASSMGGDPTDTQYF.

This chain joins TRBV11-3 and TRBJ2-1; no firm D call. Trimming left V 5 bases short and J 4 bases short, with 12 bases between. The CDR3 is made up of 14 amino acids. The germline CDR1 and CDR2 sequences are SGHNT and YENEEA. The CDR3 spells CASSATTRYNEQFF. The CDR3 DNA sequence: TGTGCCAGCAGCGCCACTACAAGGTACAATGAGCAGTTCTTC.

This clone was seen a single time. The chain uses TRBV19 and TRBJ2-3, with TRBD1 identical over 8 bases. This CDR3 is built from 16 residues. V shed 8 bases, J shed 2 bases, and the junction held 12 bases outside the gene matches. CDR1 LNHDA and CDR2 SQIVND come from the germline V gene (reference sequence). In DNA, the CDR3 is TGTGCCAGTGACAGGGGCACCCCTACTAACACAGATACGCAGTATTTT. This translates into CASDRGTPTNTDTQYF.

This clone was observed a single time. CDR3: CASSEFGYEQYF. The CDR3 DNA reads as TGTGCCAGCAGTGAATTCGGTTACGAGCAGTACTTC. The gene calls are TRBV2 and TRBJ2-7, with D unresolved. The V end lost 2 bases, the J end lost 4 bases, and 6 bases lay between the germline ends. The CDR3 totals 12 residues. CDR1 is SNHLY and CDR2 is FYNNEI in the germline V gene.